This passage covers 20 T cell receptor beta chains from one sample sequenced in a study of T cell repertoires in cytomegalovirus infection. No cognate antigen is known for these TCRs. TCRdb used MiXCR to reprocess the reads, holding one entry per CDR3 protein. The table records roughly 570,000 distinct CDR3 sequences, 40% of them present only once. Sequences were derived from cultured PBMCs, sampled from culture after CMV antigen stimulation. The receptors stem from a human donor in good health (CMV status not recorded). Some clones in this sample may be carry-over from other donors' samples.

The chain employs TRBV7-4 and TRBJ2-7; the D gene is possibly TRBD2 (5 bases). V lost 4 bases and J lost 2, with 18 bases in between. The CDR3 loop spans 16 amino acids. The germline V gene encodes CDR1 SGHVT and CDR2 SQSDAQ. The CDR3 DNA is TGTGCCAGCAGCTCCGAAGGGAGTGGGGAAACCTACGAGCAGTACTTC. This translates into CASSSEGSGETYEQYF.

This clonotype has a handful of counts. V gene TRBV27 combines with J gene TRBJ2-2; D remains ambiguous. This CDR3 is built from 13 residues. Germline CDR1 and CDR2: MNHEY and SMNVEV (reference sequence). Between the trimmed V and J ends, which lost 0 bases and 11 bases, there was a span of 10 bases. This CDR3 is CASSLSTRRELFF. The CDR3 DNA is TGTGCCAGCAGTTTATCGACCCGGCGAGAGCTGTTTTTT.

This clonotype has only a few counts. This chain uses TRBV7-2 with TRBJ2-1; 11 bases agree with TRBD2. J gave up 5 bases and V 5 bases, and 8 bases lay outside the gene matches. The CDR3 totals 16 residues. The germline gives CDR1 SGHTA, CDR2 FQGNSA. The DNA of the CDR3 is TGTGCCAGCAGCATCGTGGGGACTAGCGGAGACAATGAGCAGTTCTTC. Residues: CASSIVGTSGDNEQFF.

The chain recombines TRBV7-8 with TRBJ1-4, with a possible D match to TRBD1 (6 bases). CDR1 and CDR2 from the germline V gene are SGHVS and FQNEAQ. This CDR3 comprises 15 residues. Trimming shortened V by 5 bases and J by 4 bases, and 14 bases separated the two germline ends. The CDR3 here is CASSIHRAGNEKLFF. CDR3 DNA: TGTGCCAGCAGCATCCACAGGGCTGGTAATGAAAAACTGTTTTTT.

This clonotype was seen a single time. This sequence joins TRBV20-1 and TRBJ2-1; 8 bases map to TRBD1. The CDR3 extends over 17 amino acids. Germline loops: CDR1 DFQATT, CDR2 SNEGSKA (reference sequence). With 5 bases clipped from V and 2 bases from J, the junction kept 14 bases outside the gene matches. The CDR3 coding sequence is TGCAGTGCTTTAACAACCCTCGGACAGGGTCCCTACAATGAGCAGTTCTTC. Translated: CSALTTLGQGPYNEQFF.

A remark on this clonotype: The junction and the germline gene differ at one end; a read error may be behind it. The rearrangement uses TRBV4-1 and TRBJ2-7; weak D call: TRBD2 (6 bases). Germline loops: CDR1 MGHRA, CDR2 YSYEKL. The length of the CDR3 is 15 residues. The CDR3 DNA sequence: TGCGCCAGCAGCCAAGATGCGGGGCCCCCCTACGAGCATTACTTC. Residues: CASSQDAGPPYEHYF.

V and J are TRBV7-2 and TRBJ2-1; 12 bases align to TRBD2. V lost 5 bases, J lost 1 base, and 3 bases stayed unmatched. Germline V gene sequence: CDR1 SGHTA, CDR2 FQGNSA. The CDR3 is 16 amino acids. CDR3 nucleotide sequence: TGTGCCAGCAGCGCGACTAGCGGGAGTTCCTACAATGAGCAGTTCTTC. Translation gives CASSATSGSSYNEQFF.

The gene calls are TRBV10-3 and TRBJ2-7; D is ambiguous. With 0 bases removed from V and 0 bases from J, the gap between germline ends came to 9 bases. Germline loops: CDR1 ENHRY, CDR2 SYGVKD. This CDR3 region has 15 residues. DNA of the CDR3: TGTGCCATCAGTGAGTCTTGGGCACTCTCCTACGAGCAGTACTTC. This translates into CAISESWALSYEQYF.

This sequence joins TRBV11-2 and TRBJ2-7; TRBD2 is a possible D gene (5 bases). Between the trimmed V and J ends, which lost 2 bases and 3 bases, there was a span of 8 bases. Looked up from germline, CDR1 is SGHAT and CDR2 is FQNNGV. The CDR3 is made up of 13 amino acids. The CDR3 loop is CASSLFGVYEQYF. In nucleotides, the CDR3 is TGTGCCAGCAGCTTATTCGGGGTCTACGAGCAGTACTTC.

The CDR3 sequence is CAITLDRAADTQYF. For the CDR3, the DNA is TGTGCCATCACCCTAGACAGGGCGGCAGATACGCAGTATTTT. The chain is built from TRBV10-3 and TRBJ2-3; TRBD1 aligns across 7 bases. CDR3 size: 14 residues. The germline V gene has CDR1 ENHRY and CDR2 SYGVKD. With V trimmed by 7 bases and J by 4 bases, 8 bases remained unmatched.

This chain connects TRBV6-1 to TRBJ1-6; D gene ambiguous. The CDR3 totals 11 residues. CDR1 and CDR2 from the germline V gene are MNHNS and SASEGT. V was clipped by 7 bases and J by 11 bases, with 9 bases between them. The CDR3 protein is CASNTATPLHF. In DNA form, the CDR3 reads TGTGCCAGCAACACGGCGACACCCCTCCACTTT.

This clonotype was detected once. V and J are TRBV6-6 and TRBJ1-1; D is ambiguous. The CDR3 is 12 residues long. With 5 bases removed from V and 6 bases from J, the gap between germline ends came to 10 bases. Looked up from germline, CDR1 is MNHNY and CDR2 is SVGAGI (reference sequence). DNA of the CDR3: TGTGCCAGCAGTCACCGTGGGTCTGAAGCTTTCTTT. This encodes CASSHRGSEAFF.

This clonotype was picked up a small number of times. This chain joins TRBV6-1 and TRBJ2-1; D remains unclear. The V gene lost 8 bases and the J gene lost 7 bases, with 12 bases spanning the gap. Germline-derived CDR1 and CDR2 are MNHNS and SASEGT. The CDR3 extends over 12 amino acids. This CDR3 reads CASGFRPNEQFF. CDR3 DNA sequence: TGTGCCAGCGGATTTCGACCAAATGAGCAGTTCTTC.

V gene TRBV20-1 combines with J gene TRBJ2-1, with D possibly matching TRBD2 (7 bases). V was trimmed by 5 bases and J by 2 bases, leaving 16 bases between them. The CDR3 totals 15 residues. Germline-derived CDR1 and CDR2 are DFQATT and SNEGSKA (reference sequence). DNA for the CDR3: TGCAGTGCTCAAACGGGGGGCGAAACCTACAATGAGCAGTTCTTC. This encodes CSAQTGGETYNEQFF.

This clonotype showed up just a few times. This chain links TRBV7-6 with TRBJ2-5; tentatively, D is TRBD2 (6 bases). Deletions cut 5 bases from V and 7 bases from J, with 14 bases between. Germline lookup yields CDR1 SGHVS and CDR2 FNYEAQ. The CDR3 consists of 13 residues. The CDR3 DNA is TGTGCCAGCAGCCCGAGGCGGGACGGGACCCAGTACTTC. This translates into CASSPRRDGTQYF.

This clonotype is a singleton in its sample. This sequence joins TRBV18 and TRBJ1-5; 10 bases are shared with TRBD1. The CDR3 loop spans 17 amino acids. V lost 3 bases and J lost 4; bases outside the gene matches: 9. The germline V gene has CDR1 KGHSH and CDR2 LQKENI. CDR3 nucleotides: TGTGCCAGCTCACCGGGTTACTGGACAGGGGGGAATCAGCCCCAGCATTTT. It yields the protein CASSPGYWTGGNQPQHF.

In this sample, this clonotype turned up a few times. This chain connects TRBV6-1 to TRBJ1-1; D gene uncertain. Between the trimmed V and J ends, which lost 2 bases and 3 bases, there was a span of 10 bases. The CDR3 runs 14 residues. Germline V gives CDR1 MNHNS, CDR2 SASEGT. CDR3 sequence (DNA): TGTGCCAGCAGTGAATCCGGGAGCTACACTGAAGCTTTCTTT. This encodes CASSESGSYTEAFF.

The chain is built from TRBV20-1 and TRBJ1-6; no reliable D call. CDR3 length: 14 amino acids. The V gene's germline CDR1 is DFQATT and CDR2 SNEGSKA (reference sequence). Trimming removed 3 bases from V and 6 bases from J, with 12 bases in between. The CDR3 bases are TGCAGTGCTAGCCTCTCTCCGCGTAATTCACCCCTCCACTTT. Its protein product is CSASLSPRNSPLHF.

The J gene is TRBJ1-4, the V gene TRBV14; D may be TRBD1 (5 bases). Germline lookup yields CDR1 SGHDN and CDR2 FVKESK. V shed 0 bases and J shed 4 bases, with 9 bases lying between them. The CDR3 consists of 15 residues. This chain's CDR3 is CASSQDRDHNEKLFF. CDR3 coding DNA: TGTGCCAGCAGCCAAGACAGGGACCATAATGAAAAACTGTTTTTT.

The chain employs TRBV6-6 and TRBJ1-2, with D tentatively TRBD1 (6 bases). Germline V gene lookup returns CDR1 MNHNY and CDR2 SVGAGI (reference sequence). The CDR3 spans 13 residues. The ends were cut back, 5 bases at V and 8 bases at J, with 15 bases in the middle. CDR3 protein: CASSESYRDGYTF. The CDR3 DNA reads TGTGCCAGCAGTGAGTCATACAGGGACGGCTACACCTTC.